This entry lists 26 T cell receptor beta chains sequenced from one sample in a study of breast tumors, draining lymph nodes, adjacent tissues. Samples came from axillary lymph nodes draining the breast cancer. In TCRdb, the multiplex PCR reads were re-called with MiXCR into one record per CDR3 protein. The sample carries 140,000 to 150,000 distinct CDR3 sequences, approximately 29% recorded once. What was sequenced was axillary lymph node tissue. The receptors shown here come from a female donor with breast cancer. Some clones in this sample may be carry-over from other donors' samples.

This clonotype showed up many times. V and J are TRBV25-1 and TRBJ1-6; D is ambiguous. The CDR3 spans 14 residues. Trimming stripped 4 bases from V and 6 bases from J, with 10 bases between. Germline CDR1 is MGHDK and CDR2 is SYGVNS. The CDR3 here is CASSVIGVNSPLHF. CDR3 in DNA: TGTGCCAGCAGTGTCATCGGGGTTAATTCACCCCTCCACTTT.

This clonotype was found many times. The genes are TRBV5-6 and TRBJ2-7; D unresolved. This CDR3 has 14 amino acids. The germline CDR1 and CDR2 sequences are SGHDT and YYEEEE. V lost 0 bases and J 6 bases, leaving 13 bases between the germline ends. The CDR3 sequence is CASSLDAALGEQYV. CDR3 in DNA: TGTGCCAGCAGCTTGGATGCGGCCTTGGGCGAGCAGTACGTC.

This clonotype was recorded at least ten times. CDR3 sequence (DNA): TGTGCCAGCAGTGCGAACCGCGACAGTCTTTTAATCCCTGGGGCCAACGTCCTGACTTTC. Protein sequence: CASSANRDSLLIPGANVLTF. The chain is built from TRBV6-1 and TRBJ2-6, with D perhaps matching TRBD1 (5 bases). The CDR3 sequence is 20 residues long. The V end lost 4 bases, the J end lost 2 bases, and 24 bases lay between the germline ends. The V gene's germline CDR1 is MNHNS and CDR2 SASEGT.

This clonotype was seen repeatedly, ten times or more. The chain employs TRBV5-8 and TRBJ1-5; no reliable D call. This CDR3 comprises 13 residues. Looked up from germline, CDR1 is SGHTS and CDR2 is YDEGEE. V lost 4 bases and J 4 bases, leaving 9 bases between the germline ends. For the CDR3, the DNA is TGTGCCAGCAGCGTACGTCCGAATCAGCCCCAGCATTTT. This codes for CASSVRPNQPQHF.

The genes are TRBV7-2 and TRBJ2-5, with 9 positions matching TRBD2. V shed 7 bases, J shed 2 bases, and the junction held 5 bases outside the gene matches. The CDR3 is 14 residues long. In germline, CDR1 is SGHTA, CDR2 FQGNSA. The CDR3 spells CASTSSGVQETQYF. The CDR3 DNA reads TGTGCCAGCACCTCTAGCGGGGTACAAGAGACCCAGTACTTC.

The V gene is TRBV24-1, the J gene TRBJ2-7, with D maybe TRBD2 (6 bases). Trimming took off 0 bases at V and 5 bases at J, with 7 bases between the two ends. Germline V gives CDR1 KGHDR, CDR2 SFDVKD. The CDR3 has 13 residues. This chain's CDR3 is CATSDLAGNEQYF. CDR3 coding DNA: TGTGCCACCAGTGATTTGGCGGGGAACGAGCAGTACTTC.

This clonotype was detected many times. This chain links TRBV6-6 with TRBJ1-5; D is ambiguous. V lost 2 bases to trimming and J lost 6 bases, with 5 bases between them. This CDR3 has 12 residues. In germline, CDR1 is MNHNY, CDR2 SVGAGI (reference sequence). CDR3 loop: CASSYPFQPQHF. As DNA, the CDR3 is TGTGCCAGCAGTTACCCCTTTCAGCCCCAGCATTTT.

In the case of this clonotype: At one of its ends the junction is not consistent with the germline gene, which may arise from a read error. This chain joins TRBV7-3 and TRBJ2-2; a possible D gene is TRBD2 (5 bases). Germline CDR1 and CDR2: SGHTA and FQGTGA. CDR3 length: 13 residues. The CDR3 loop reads CASSLDVTGEPFF. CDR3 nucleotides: TGTGCCAGCAGCTTGGATGTCACCGGGGAGCCGTTTTTT.

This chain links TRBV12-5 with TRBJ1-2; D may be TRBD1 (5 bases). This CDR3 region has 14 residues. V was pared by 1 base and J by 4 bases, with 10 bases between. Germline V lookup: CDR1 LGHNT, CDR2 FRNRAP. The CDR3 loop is CASGLDRLLYGYTF. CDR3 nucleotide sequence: TGTGCTAGTGGTTTGGACAGGCTCCTCTATGGCTACACCTTC. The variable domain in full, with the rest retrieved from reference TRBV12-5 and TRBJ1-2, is DARVTQTPRHKVTEMGQEVTMRCQPILGHNTVFWYRQTMMQGLELLAYFRNRAPLDDSGMPKDRFSAEMPDATLATLKIQPSEPRDSAVYFCASGLDRLLYGYTFGSGTRLTVV.

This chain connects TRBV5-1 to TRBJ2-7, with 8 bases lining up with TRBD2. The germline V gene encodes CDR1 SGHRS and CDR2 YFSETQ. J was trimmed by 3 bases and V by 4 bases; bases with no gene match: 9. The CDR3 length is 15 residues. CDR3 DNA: TGCGCCAGCAGCCACCCCGGGACTAGTGTCTACGAGCAGTACTTC. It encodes CASSHPGTSVYEQYF.

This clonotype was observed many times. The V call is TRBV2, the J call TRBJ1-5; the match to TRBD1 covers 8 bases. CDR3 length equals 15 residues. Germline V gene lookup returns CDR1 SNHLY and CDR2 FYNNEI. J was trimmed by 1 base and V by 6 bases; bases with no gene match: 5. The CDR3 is CASSVTGASNQPQHF. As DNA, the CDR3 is TGTGCCAGCAGCGTGACAGGGGCCAGCAATCAGCCCCAGCATTTT.

The CDR3 here is CSARTGDGYTIYF. Written as DNA, the CDR3 is TGCAGCGCCAGGACAGGGGATGGCTACACCATATATTTT. The chain carries TRBV29-1 and TRBJ1-3; 9 positions agree with TRBD1. Germline CDR1 reads SQVTM; CDR2 reads ANQGSEA. The CDR3 is 13 residues long. J lost 8 bases, V lost 7 bases, and 9 bases had no gene match.

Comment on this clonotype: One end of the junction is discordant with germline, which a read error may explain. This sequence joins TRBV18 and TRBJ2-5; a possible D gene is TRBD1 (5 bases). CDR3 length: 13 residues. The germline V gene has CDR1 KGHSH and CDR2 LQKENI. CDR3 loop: CAGSPQGSETQYF. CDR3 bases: TGTGCCGGCTCACCTCAGGGCTCAGAGACCCAGTACTTC.

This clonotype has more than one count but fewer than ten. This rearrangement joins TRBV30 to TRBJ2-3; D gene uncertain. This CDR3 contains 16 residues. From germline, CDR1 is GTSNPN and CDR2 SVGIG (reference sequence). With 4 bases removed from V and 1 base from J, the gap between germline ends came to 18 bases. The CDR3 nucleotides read TGTGCCTGGAAACCACAACTGGGAAGTGGCACAGATACGCAGTATTTT. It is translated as CAWKPQLGSGTDTQYF.

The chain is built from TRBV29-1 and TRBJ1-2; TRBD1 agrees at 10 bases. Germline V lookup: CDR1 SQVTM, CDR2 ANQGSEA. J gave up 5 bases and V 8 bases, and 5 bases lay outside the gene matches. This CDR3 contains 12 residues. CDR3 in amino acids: CSLGGQGYGYTF. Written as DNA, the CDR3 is TGCAGCTTGGGGGGACAGGGGTATGGCTACACCTTC.

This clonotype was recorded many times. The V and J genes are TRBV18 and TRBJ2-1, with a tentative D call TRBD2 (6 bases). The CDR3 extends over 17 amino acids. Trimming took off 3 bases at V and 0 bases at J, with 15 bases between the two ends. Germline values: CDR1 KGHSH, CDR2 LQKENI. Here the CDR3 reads CASSPRNLASSYNEQFF. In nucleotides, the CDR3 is TGTGCCAGCTCACCCCGCAATCTAGCGAGCTCCTACAATGAGCAGTTCTTC.

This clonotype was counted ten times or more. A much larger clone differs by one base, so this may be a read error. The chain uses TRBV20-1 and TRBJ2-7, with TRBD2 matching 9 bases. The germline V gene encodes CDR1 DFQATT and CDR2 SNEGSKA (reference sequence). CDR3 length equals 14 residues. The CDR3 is CSAASGASSSEQYV. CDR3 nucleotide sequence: TGCAGTGCGGCTAGCGGGGCGAGCTCCTCCGAGCAGTACGTC.

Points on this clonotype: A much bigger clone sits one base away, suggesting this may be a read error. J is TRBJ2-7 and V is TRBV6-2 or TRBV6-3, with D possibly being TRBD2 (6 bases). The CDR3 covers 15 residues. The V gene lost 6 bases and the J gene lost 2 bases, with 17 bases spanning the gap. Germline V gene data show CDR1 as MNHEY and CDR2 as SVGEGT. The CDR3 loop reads CASRKGTFFTYEQYV. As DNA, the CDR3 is TGTGCCAGCAGGAAAGGGACTTTTTTTACCTACGAGCAGTACGTC.

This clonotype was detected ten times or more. The CDR3 DNA is TGCAGTGCCGAGGGGACTCTCGCCCCAGATACGCAGTATTTT. Translated, it gives CSAEGTLAPDTQYF. This chain joins TRBV20-1 and TRBJ2-3, with D possibly being TRBD2 (6 bases). This CDR3 region has 14 residues. The germline gives CDR1 DFQATT, CDR2 SNEGSKA (reference sequence). V lost 6 bases and J 4 bases, leaving 17 bases between the germline ends.

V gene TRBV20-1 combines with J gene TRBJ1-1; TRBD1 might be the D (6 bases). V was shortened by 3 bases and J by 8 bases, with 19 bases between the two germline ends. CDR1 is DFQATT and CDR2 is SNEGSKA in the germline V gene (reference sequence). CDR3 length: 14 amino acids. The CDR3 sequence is CSASTGFMEAEAFF. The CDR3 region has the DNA TGCAGTGCTAGTACAGGGTTCATGGAGGCGGAAGCTTTCTTT.

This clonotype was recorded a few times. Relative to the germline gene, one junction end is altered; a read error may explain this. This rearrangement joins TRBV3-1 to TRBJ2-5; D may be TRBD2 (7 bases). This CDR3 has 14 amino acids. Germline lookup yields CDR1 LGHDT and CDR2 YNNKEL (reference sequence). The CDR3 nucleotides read TGTGCCAGCGGGCTGCGGGGGCCGGGGGAGACCCAGCACTTC. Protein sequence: CASGLRGPGETQHF.

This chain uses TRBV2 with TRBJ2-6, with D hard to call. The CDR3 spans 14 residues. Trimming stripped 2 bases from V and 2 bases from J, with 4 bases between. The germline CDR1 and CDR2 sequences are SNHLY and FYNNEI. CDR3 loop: CASSEWAGANVLTF. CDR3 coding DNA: TGTGCCAGCAGTGAATGGGCTGGGGCCAACGTCCTGACTTTC.

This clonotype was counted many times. As DNA, the CDR3 is TGTGCCAGTGCCGAGGGAGCAGATACGCAGTATTTT. Translating gives CASAEGADTQYF. The chain links TRBV27 to TRBJ2-3, with a possible D match to TRBD2 (5 bases). V lost 9 bases to trimming and J lost 4 bases, with 11 bases between them. CDR3 length equals 12 residues. Germline CDR1 is MNHEY and CDR2 is SMNVEV (reference sequence).

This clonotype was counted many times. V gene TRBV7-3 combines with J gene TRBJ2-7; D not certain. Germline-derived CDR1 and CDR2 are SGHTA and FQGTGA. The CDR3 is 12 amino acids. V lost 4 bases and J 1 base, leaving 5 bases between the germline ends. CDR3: CASSSLSYEQYF. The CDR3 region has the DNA TGTGCCAGCAGCTCCCTTTCCTACGAGCAGTACTTC.

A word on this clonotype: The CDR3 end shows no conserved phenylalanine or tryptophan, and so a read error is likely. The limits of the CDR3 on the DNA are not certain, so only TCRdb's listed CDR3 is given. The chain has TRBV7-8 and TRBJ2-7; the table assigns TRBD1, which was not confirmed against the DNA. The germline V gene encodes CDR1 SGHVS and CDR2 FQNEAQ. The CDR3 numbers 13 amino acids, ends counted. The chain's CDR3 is CASSLRGVGGKNT.

CDR3 in amino acids: CASSKGDTGTDNEQFF. Here the CDR3 DNA reads TGTGCCAGCAGCAAAGGGGATACCGGGACAGACAATGAGCAGTTCTTC. The rearrangement joins TRBV5-8 to TRBJ2-1, with 7 bases that match TRBD1. This CDR3 is built from 16 residues. Germline CDR1 is SGHTS and CDR2 is YDEGEE. The trim removed 4 bases at V and 5 bases at J, leaving 12 bases unmatched.